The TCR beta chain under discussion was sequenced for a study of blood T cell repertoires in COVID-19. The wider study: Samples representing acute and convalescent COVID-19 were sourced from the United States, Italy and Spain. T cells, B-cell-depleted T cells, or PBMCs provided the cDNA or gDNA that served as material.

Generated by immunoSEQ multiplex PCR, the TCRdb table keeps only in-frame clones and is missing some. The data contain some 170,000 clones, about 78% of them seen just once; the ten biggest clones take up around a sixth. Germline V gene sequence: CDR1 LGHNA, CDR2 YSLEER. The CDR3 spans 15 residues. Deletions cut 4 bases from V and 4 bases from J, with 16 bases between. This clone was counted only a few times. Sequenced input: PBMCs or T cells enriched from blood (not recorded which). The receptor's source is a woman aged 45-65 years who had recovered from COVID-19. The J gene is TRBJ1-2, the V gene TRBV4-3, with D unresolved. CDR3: CASSPYVTTPYGYTF. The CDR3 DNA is TGCGCCAGCAGCCCCTATGTGACAACGCCCTATGGCTACACCTTC.